One sample yielded the 14 T cell receptor beta chains listed below, sequenced in a study of breast tumors, draining lymph nodes, adjacent tissues. TCRdb reprocessed the multiplex PCR reads with MiXCR, giving one entry per CDR3 protein. The sample yields 16,000 or so distinct CDR3 sequences, roughly 45% seen once. Sequencing input: tumor-adjacent breast tissue. The receptor set was obtained from a female donor with breast cancer. Some clones in this sample may be carry-over from other donors' samples.

As for this clonotype: Likely a read error: the CDR3 ends without its conserved phenylalanine or tryptophan. V gene TRBV2 combines with J gene TRBJ2-7; 8 bases align to TRBD1. The V gene end was trimmed by 4 bases and the J gene end by 3 bases; junction bases not matched to a gene: 2. The CDR3 totals 13 residues. Germline-derived CDR1 and CDR2 are SNHLY and FYNNEI. The CDR3 sequence: CASSVGQGYEQYS. CDR3 nucleotides: TGTGCCAGCAGTGTAGGACAGGGCTACGAGCAGTACTCC.

By frequency in the sample, this clonotype is medium-sized. The CDR3 here is CASEISGANVLTF. In DNA, the CDR3 is TGTGCCAGTGAGATCTCTGGGGCCAACGTCCTGACTTTC. This chain uses TRBV2 with TRBJ2-6; D is unclear. Germline V gene data show CDR1 as SNHLY and CDR2 as FYNNEI. Trimming shortened V by 9 bases and J by 0 bases, and 6 bases separated the two germline ends. CDR3 length: 13 amino acids.

Judged by abundance, this clonotype is medium-sized. The genes are TRBV5-1 and TRBJ1-2, with TRBD1 as a possible D gene (6 bases). Germline-derived CDR1 and CDR2 are SGHRS and YFSETQ. Trimming cost V 6 bases and J 8 bases, with 14 bases left between them. The CDR3 spans 12 residues. DNA of the CDR3: TGCGCCAGCACCATACAGGGATCGGGCTACACCTTC. Amino acids: CASTIQGSGYTF. Together with reference TRBV5-1 and TRBJ1-2, the CDR3 gives the full variable domain: KAGVTQTPRYLIKTRGQQVTLSCSPISGHRSVSWYQQTPGQGLQFLFEYFSETQRNKGNFPGRFSGRQFSNSRSEMNVSTLELGDSALYLCASTIQGSGYTFGSGTRLTVV.

This clonotype is labeled as medium-sized (0.01 to 0.1%). The chain is built from TRBV29-1 and TRBJ1-3; 9 positions agree with TRBD1. Germline assignment: CDR1 SQVTM and CDR2 ANQGSEA. The CDR3 length is 14 residues. V dropped 7 bases and J dropped 4; count of bases not matched to a gene: 8. DNA of the CDR3: TGCAGCGCCCTTCCACAGGGGGCAGGAAACACCATATATTTT. It encodes CSALPQGAGNTIYF.

V and J are TRBV4-1 and TRBJ2-5; no definite D call. From germline, CDR1 is MGHRA and CDR2 YSYEKL. The CDR3 sequence is 15 residues long. V shed 5 bases and J shed 5 bases, with 18 bases lying between them. CDR3 residues: CASSYLRSGWETQYF. The CDR3 DNA reads as TGCGCCAGCAGCTATCTCCGGTCTGGATGGGAGACCCAGTACTTC.

This clonotype is classed as medium-sized. The chain joins TRBV29-1 to TRBJ2-7, with D possibly called TRBD1 or TRBD2 (5 bases each). The CDR3 extends over 14 amino acids. The V gene's germline CDR1 is SQVTM and CDR2 ANQGSEA. V dropped 4 bases and J dropped 2 bases, with 15 bases sitting between them. CDR3 DNA: TGCAGCGTTGTAGGCCAGGGAGTCACCTACGAGCAGTACTTC. It is translated as CSVVGQGVTYEQYF.

By share, this clonotype ranks as medium-sized. V and J are TRBV20-1 and TRBJ2-3; the D is unclear. The CDR3 is made up of 15 amino acids. The V gene lost 1 base and the J gene lost 5 bases, with 16 bases spanning the gap. Germline V CDR1 and CDR2: DFQATT, SNEGSKA (reference sequence). The CDR3 spells CSARGVRSKKDTQYF. In DNA, the CDR3 is TGCAGTGCTAGAGGGGTCAGAAGCAAGAAAGATACGCAGTATTTT.

A remark on this clonotype: A read error may account for a junction end that differs from germline. CDR3 protein: CATSGDCGYSNQPQHF. CDR3 DNA sequence: TGTGCCACCAGCGGAGATTGCGGGTATAGCAATCAGCCCCAGCATTTT. The chain employs TRBV15 and TRBJ1-5; D gene ambiguous. The germline V gene has CDR1 LNHNV and CDR2 YYDKDF (reference sequence). This CDR3 has 16 residues.

This clonotype rates as medium-sized. The chain recombines TRBV5-1 with TRBJ2-7, with TRBD1 matching 10 bases. The J segment lost 2 bases and the V segment lost 1 base, leaving 3 bases of the junction unmatched. Germline assignment: CDR1 SGHRS and CDR2 YFSETQ. There are 15 residues in the CDR3. In DNA form, the CDR3 reads TGCGCCAGCAGCTTGTCAGGGACAGGGGCCTACGAGCAGTACTTC. Its translation: CASSLSGTGAYEQYF.

CDR3 in amino acids: CASSLVVGGTQYF. The CDR3 DNA sequence: TGTGCCAGCAGTTTAGTCGTCGGAGGTACGCAGTATTTT. This sequence joins TRBV12-3 or TRBV12-4 and TRBJ2-3; maybe TRBD2 (5 bases). The germline V and J ends were trimmed by 1 base and 8 bases, with 10 bases remaining between them. This CDR3 has 13 residues.

In its sample, this clonotype was seen many times. The gene calls are TRBV6-2 or TRBV6-3 and TRBJ1-2; D is ambiguous. V was trimmed by 10 bases and J by 3 bases, leaving 15 bases between them. Germline V gene sequence: CDR1 MNHEY, CDR2 SVGEGT. The CDR3 runs to 13 residues. CDR3 bases: TGTGCCACCCACCCCCGTACGGACTATGGCTACACCTTC. It encodes CATHPRTDYGYTF.

This clonotype has a count of ten or more. One base away lies a much larger clone, so this may be a sequencing read error. This sequence joins TRBV7-2 and TRBJ2-2, with 7 positions matching TRBD1. CDR1 and CDR2 (germline): SGHTA, FQGNSA. Germline trimming cut 1 base from V and 7 bases from J; bases unmatched to any gene: 3. This CDR3 has 14 residues. The CDR3 region is CASSLEGARGELFF. The DNA of the CDR3 is TGTGCCAGCAGCTTAGAGGGGGCTCGCGGGGAGCTGTTTTTT.

The sample holds many counts of this clonotype. The gene calls are TRBV3-1 and TRBJ2-3; D might be TRBD1 or TRBD2, each matching 5 bases. The CDR3 contains 13 residues. V was cut by 6 bases and J by 3 bases, with 10 bases left in between. CDR1 and CDR2 from the germline V gene are LGHDT and YNNKEL (reference sequence). CDR3 DNA: TGTGCCAGCAGGAGGGGCCAGACAGATACGCAGTATTTT. The encoded protein is CASRRGQTDTQYF.

The chain has TRBV20-1 and TRBJ2-7; 8 nucleotides agree with TRBD1. The CDR3 runs to 19 residues. Looked up from germline, CDR1 is DFQATT and CDR2 is SNEGSKA (reference sequence). After removal of 0 bases from V and 3 bases from J, the junction contained 19 bases not matched to a gene. This CDR3 is CSARDSGSTGARAGYEQYF. The CDR3 bases are TGCAGTGCTAGAGATTCGGGATCGACAGGGGCCCGTGCTGGCTACGAGCAGTACTTC.